These T cell receptor beta chains were read from a single sample in a study of T cell changes during pregnancy in multiple sclerosis. Clones were read by immunoSEQ multiplex PCR, and TCRdb kept only the in-frame ones, dropping some. The sample holds 75,000 to 80,000 clones; around 89% are singletons and the top ten take approximately 1.9%. Sequenced here: peripheral blood, sampled before pregnancy. These TCRs come from a female donor with multiple sclerosis, enrolled in a pregnancy study. CDR3s include the opening cysteine and the closing phenylalanine or tryptophan. D genes are given only for firm matches. Not all rows give a size; the values are once, few, many and, for expanded clones, a class.

TGTGCCAGCAGCTGGTCCAGTTCCTACGAGCAGTACTTC | CASSWSSSYEQYF | TRBV7-2 | NA | TRBJ2-7 | NA
TGTGCCAGCGACCTGAGGGACACGGGAAATTCACCCCTCCACTTT | CASDLRDTGNSPLHF | TRBV2 | NA | TRBJ1-6 | NA
TGCAGCGTACAGGGAGGGTATGGCTACACCTTC | CSVQGGYGYTF | TRBV29-1 | few | TRBJ1-2 | NA
TGTGCCAGCAGTGAAAACGGGGGGTTGGCCTACGAGCAGTACTTC | CASSENGGLAYEQYF | TRBV6-1 | NA | TRBJ2-7 | TRBD2
TGTGCCAGCAGTTTGACAGGCTTAAACCAAGAGACCCAGTACTTC | CASSLTGLNQETQYF | TRBV6-1 | NA | TRBJ2-5 | NA
TGCGCCAGCAGCTCATATGGGGGGATGGAGCCCCAGCATTTT | CASSSYGGMEPQHF | TRBV5-1 | NA | TRBJ1-5 | NA
TGCGCCAGCAGCTCGGGACAATTCACTGAAGCTTTCTTT | CASSSGQFTEAFF | TRBV5-1 | once | TRBJ1-1 | NA
TGCGCCAGCAGCCCTGACAGGATCTATGGCTACACCTTC | CASSPDRIYGYTF | TRBV4-1 | NA | TRBJ1-2 | NA
TGTGCCAGCAGTGGGGACATTAACACTGAAGCTTTCTTT | CASSGDINTEAFF | TRBV2 | NA | TRBJ1-1 | NA
TGTGCCAGCAGTCGGGACAGGGTGGCCTACGAGCAGTACTTC | CASSRDRVAYEQYF | TRBV2 | few | TRBJ2-7 | TRBD1
TGTGCCAGCAGCCGGGACTGGGAGCAGTACTTC | CASSRDWEQYF | TRBV6-1 | NA | TRBJ2-7 | NA
TGTGCCAGTAGTATTCTACGTGGCAATCAGCCCCAGCATTTT | CASSILRGNQPQHF | TRBV19 | NA | TRBJ1-5 | NA
TGCGCCAGCAGCACACAGGGGTGGGCTGAAGCTTTCTTT | CASSTQGWAEAFF | TRBV5-1 | few | TRBJ1-1 | TRBD1
TGTGCCAGCAGTTACTTTCCCGGGACAGACTCCTACGAGCAGTACTTC | CASSYFPGTDSYEQYF | TRBV6-6 | NA | TRBJ2-7 | TRBD1
TGTGCCAGCGTGAAGCAGGGGTCCAACTATGGCTACACCTTC | CASVKQGSNYGYTF | TRBV2 | NA | TRBJ1-2 | NA
TGTGCCAGCAGCCCCCGGTCGAGCGGGGGGCCCTACAATGAGCAGTTCTTC | CASSPRSSGGPYNEQFF | TRBV7-3 | NA | TRBJ2-1 | TRBD2
TGCGCCAGCAGTATGCAGGGGGCATCTTACAATGAGCAGTTCTTC | CASSMQGASYNEQFF | TRBV5-1 | NA | TRBJ2-1 | TRBD1
TGCGCCAGCAGCCGATCTAGCGGGGAGAACACAGATACGCAGTATTTT | CASSRSSGENTDTQYF | TRBV5-1 | NA | TRBJ2-3 | TRBD2
TGCGCCAGCAGCCCAGGACTGCAGAGCTCCTACAATGAGCAGTTCTTC | CASSPGLQSSYNEQFF | TRBV4-1 | NA | TRBJ2-1 | NA
TGTGCTAGTGGTTTAGAACCGCTATTTAGCAATCAGCCCCAGCATTTT | CASGLEPLFSNQPQHF | TRBV12-5 | NA | TRBJ1-5 | NA
TGTGCCAGCAGCTTACGGGGGGGACAGGGCAGCGAGCAGTACTTC | CASSLRGGQGSEQYF | TRBV7-3 | NA | TRBJ2-7 | NA
TGTGCCAGCAGCTTAGCCAGGACAGGGCCCAAGGATACGCAGTATTTT | CASSLARTGPKDTQYF | TRBV7-3 | NA | TRBJ2-3 | TRBD1
TGTGCCAGCAGTTACTTGACAGGGGATGGCTACACCTTC | CASSYLTGDGYTF | TRBV6-5 | NA | TRBJ1-2 | TRBD1
TGTGCCAGCAGCGTCGGGGGGCTCGGTCAGCCCCAGCATTTT | CASSVGGLGQPQHF | TRBV7-9 | NA | TRBJ1-5 | NA